The 15 T cell receptor beta chains in this list originate from one sample, sequenced in a study of beta chain features in type 1 diabetes. All of the isolated RNA was reverse transcribed, so expressed TCRB transcripts were sequenced. Libraries were prepared by immunoSEQ multiplex PCR; TCRdb keeps only in-frame clonotypes and omits some of them. Here the sample spans about 180,000 clones, around an eighth being singletons. The sample comprised central memory CD4+ T cells from blood. Source of these receptors: a woman in her late teens or twenties in good health.

This clone has only a few counts. This chain links TRBV30 with TRBJ2-5; D might be TRBD2 (5 bases). V lost 0 bases to trimming and J lost 5 bases, with 16 bases between them. There are 15 residues in the CDR3. CDR1 is GTSNPN, CDR2 SVGIG, per germline (reference sequence). CDR3 region: CAWSVLSGFGETQYF. As DNA, the CDR3 is TGTGCCTGGAGTGTCTTGAGCGGTTTCGGGGAGACCCAGTACTTC.

The chain joins TRBV11-2 to TRBJ2-1, with D perhaps matching TRBD1 (6 bases). Trimming took off 5 bases at V and 7 bases at J, with 21 bases between the two ends. This CDR3 contains 16 residues. The germline V gene has CDR1 SGHAT and CDR2 FQNNGV. The CDR3 region is CASSGDPTRTGNEQFF. As DNA, the CDR3 is TGTGCCAGCAGCGGGGACCCGACCCGCACAGGGAATGAGCAGTTCTTC.

The chain is built from TRBV7-6 and TRBJ2-1; D is uncertain. V shed 4 bases and J shed 7 bases, with 5 bases lying between them. The CDR3 runs 11 residues. Germline CDR1 reads SGHVS; CDR2 reads FNYEAQ. The CDR3 region is CASSSQNEQFF. The CDR3 DNA is TGTGCCAGCAGCTCCCAGAATGAGCAGTTCTTC.

The chain uses TRBV7-2 and TRBJ2-1; the match to TRBD1 covers 10 bases. Trimming cost V 5 bases and J 5 bases; bases outside gene matches: 9. From germline, CDR1 is SGHTA and CDR2 FQGNSA. The CDR3 sequence is 16 residues long. The CDR3 region is CASSLRGQGRNNEQFF. CDR3 DNA sequence: TGTGCCAGCAGCCTACGGGGACAGGGGAGAAACAATGAGCAGTTCTTC. The entire variable domain, with the rest obtained from reference TRBV7-2 and TRBJ2-1, is as follows: GAGVSQSPSNKVTEKGKDVELRCDPISGHTALYWYRQSLGQGLEFLIYFQGNSAPDKSGLPSDRFSAERTGGSVSTLTIQRTQQEDSAVYLCASSLRGQGRNNEQFFGPGTRLTVL.

This sequence joins TRBV9 and TRBJ2-3; no clear D. The germline gives CDR1 SGDLS, CDR2 YYNGEE. Trimming removed 4 bases from V and 0 bases from J, with 24 bases in between. This CDR3 spans 19 amino acids. The CDR3 spells CASSPLRRPLLSSTDTQYF. As DNA, the CDR3 is TGTGCCAGCAGCCCCCTGAGGCGGCCTCTTTTATCTAGCACAGATACGCAGTATTTT.

This chain uses TRBV11-2 with TRBJ2-7; TRBD2 might be the D (5 bases). The germline V gene has CDR1 SGHAT and CDR2 FQNNGV. The CDR3 is made up of 15 amino acids. V was pared by 2 bases and J by 4 bases, with 15 bases between. As DNA, the CDR3 is TGTGCCAGCAGCTTAATCGGGCGGGTAGGGTACGAGCAGTACTTC. This encodes CASSLIGRVGYEQYF.

This clone was seen a few times. The CDR3 protein is CASSVPYSGANVLTF. DNA for the CDR3: TGTGCCAGCAGTGTCCCCTACTCTGGGGCCAACGTCCTGACTTTC. This rearrangement joins TRBV28 to TRBJ2-6, with D unresolved. The germline CDR1 and CDR2 sequences are MDHEN and SYDVKM. The CDR3 runs to 15 residues. V was shortened by 5 bases and J by 0 bases, with 8 bases between the two germline ends.

This clone was detected only a few times. Within the sample, other DNA sequences also encode this same CDR3. The V gene is TRBV7-9, the J gene TRBJ2-5, with D unresolved. The length of the CDR3 is 13 residues. The germline V and J ends were trimmed by 1 base and 3 bases, with 6 bases remaining between them. Germline CDR1 is SEHNR and CDR2 is FQNEAQ (reference sequence). The CDR3 reads CASSLGRKETQYF. Here the CDR3 DNA reads TGTGCCAGCAGCTTAGGGCGGAAAGAGACCCAGTACTTC. The full variable domain, completed using reference TRBV7-9 and TRBJ2-5, is DTGVSQNPRHKITKRGQNVTFRCDPISEHNRLYWYRQTLGQGPEFLTYFQNEAQLEKSRLLSDRFSAERPKGSFSTLEIQRTEQGDSAMYLCASSLGRKETQYFGPGTRLLVL.

The rearrangement uses TRBV7-2 and TRBJ2-7; D not resolved. The ends were cut back, 5 bases at V and 2 bases at J, with 10 bases in the middle. CDR3 length: 13 amino acids. Looked up from germline, CDR1 is SGHTA and CDR2 is FQGNSA. CDR3 residues: CASSPVLPYEQYF. The DNA for the CDR3 is TGTGCCAGCAGCCCAGTCCTCCCCTACGAGCAGTACTTC.

The rearrangement joins TRBV29-1 to TRBJ2-5; 8 nucleotides agree with TRBD1. The DNA end is a closer match to TRBJ2-7, so the J assignment may be wrong. Looked up from germline, CDR1 is SQVTM and CDR2 is ANQGSEA. The CDR3 has 14 amino acids. The CDR3 here is CSVVGGQGSYEQYF. CDR3 DNA sequence: TGCAGCGTTGTGGGTGGACAGGGCTCCTACGAGCAGTACTTC.

J is TRBJ2-3 and V is TRBV19, with 8 bases lining up with TRBD1. V dropped 8 bases and J dropped 1; count of bases not matched to a gene: 2. The V gene's germline CDR1 is LNHDA and CDR2 SQIVND (reference sequence). This CDR3 region has 13 residues. CDR3 loop: CASETGGTDTQYF. CDR3 sequence (DNA): TGTGCCAGTGAGACAGGGGGCACAGATACGCAGTATTTT.

This clone was seen only a few times. The V call is TRBV4-1, the J call TRBJ2-5, with 10 positions matching TRBD2. V lost 5 bases and J lost 5; bases outside the gene matches: 11. The CDR3 extends over 16 amino acids. CDR1 MGHRA and CDR2 YSYEKL come from the germline V gene. The CDR3 sequence: CASSSHRTSGGETQYF. The CDR3 nucleotides are TGCGCCAGCAGCTCGCACCGGACTAGCGGCGGCGAGACCCAGTACTTC.

Only a few counts were recorded for this clone. The rearrangement joins TRBV30 to TRBJ1-4; perhaps TRBD1 as D (6 bases). There are 14 residues in the CDR3. With 4 bases removed from V and 13 bases from J, the gap between germline ends came to 22 bases. Germline V gene lookup returns CDR1 GTSNPN and CDR2 SVGIG (reference sequence). CDR3 sequence: CAWKSGQSVRRLFF. DNA for the CDR3: TGTGCCTGGAAGTCCGGACAGTCCGTAAGGCGACTGTTTTTT.

This clone came up a few times. This chain connects TRBV10-3 to TRBJ2-7, with 15 bases lining up with TRBD2. The CDR3 runs 19 residues. With V trimmed by 2 bases and J by 0 bases, 8 bases remained unmatched. The V gene's germline CDR1 is ENHRY and CDR2 SYGVKD. DNA of the CDR3: TGTGCCATCAGTGAGGGGATCGGGACTAGCGGGAGGAGCTCCTACGAGCAGTACTTC. This translates into CAISEGIGTSGRSSYEQYF.

J is TRBJ1-5 and V is TRBV7-2; D perhaps matches TRBD1 (5 bases). Germline V gene lookup returns CDR1 SGHTA and CDR2 FQGNSA. Deletions cut 2 bases from V and 2 bases from J, with 10 bases between. This CDR3 is built from 15 residues. Here the CDR3 DNA reads TGTGCCAGCAGCTTATTCACAGGCGGCAATCAGCCCCAGCATTTT. Protein: CASSLFTGGNQPQHF.